Given below is one T cell receptor (beta chain) in context. From the 5' RACE reads, TCRdb lists one entry per CDR3 protein and no DNA. Its clone listing holds fewer than 550,000 distinct CDR3 sequences. This specimen belongs to a study of monozygotic twins with inflammatory bowel disease. The CDR3 covers 17 residues. Looked up from germline, CDR1 is MNHNS and CDR2 is SASEGT. The gene calls are TRBV6-1 and TRBJ2-5; absent DNA, TCRdb's TRBD1 call cannot be checked. This receptor was identified in a human donor with ulcerative colitis or Crohn's disease, or a healthy co-twin of an affected twin (not recorded which). The sample consisted of blood. The chain's CDR3 is CASSKMRFSLGEETQYF.